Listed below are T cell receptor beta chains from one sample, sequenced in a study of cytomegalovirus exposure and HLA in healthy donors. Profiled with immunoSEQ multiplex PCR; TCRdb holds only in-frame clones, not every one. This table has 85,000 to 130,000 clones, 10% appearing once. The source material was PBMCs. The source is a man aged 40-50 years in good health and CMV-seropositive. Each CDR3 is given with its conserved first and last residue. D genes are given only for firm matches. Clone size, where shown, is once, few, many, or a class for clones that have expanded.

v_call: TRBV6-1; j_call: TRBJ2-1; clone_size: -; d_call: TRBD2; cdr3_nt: TGTGCCAGCAGGGATAGCGGGAGGCTAAACAATGAGCAGTTCTTC; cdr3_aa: CASRDSGRLNNEQFF
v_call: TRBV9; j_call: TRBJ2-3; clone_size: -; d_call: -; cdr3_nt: TGTGCCAGCAGCTCTGGAGCGGCAGCCTACACAGATACGCAGTATTTT; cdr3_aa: CASSSGAAAYTDTQYF
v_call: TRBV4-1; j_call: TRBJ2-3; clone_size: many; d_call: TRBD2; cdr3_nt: TGCGCCAGCAGCCAAAGGGCGGGAGTCACAGATACGCAGTATTTT; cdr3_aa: CASSQRAGVTDTQYF
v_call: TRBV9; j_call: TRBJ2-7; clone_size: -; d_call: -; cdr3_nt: TGTGCCAGCAGCCCAACCAGGGGTCCCACCTACGAGCAGTACTTC; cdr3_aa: CASSPTRGPTYEQYF
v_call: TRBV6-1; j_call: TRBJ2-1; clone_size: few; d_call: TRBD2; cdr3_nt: TGTGCCAGCAGTTCCCTAGCGGTCTCCTACAATGAGCAGTTCTTC; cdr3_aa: CASSSLAVSYNEQFF
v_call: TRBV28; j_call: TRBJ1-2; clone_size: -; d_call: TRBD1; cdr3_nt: TGTGCCAGCTCAGCCGCGGGACAGGGGAAGTATGGCTACACCTTC; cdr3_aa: CASSAAGQGKYGYTF
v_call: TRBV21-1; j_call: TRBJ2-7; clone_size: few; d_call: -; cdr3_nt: TGTGCCAGCAGCAAAGAGGTAGGGACGGGAGGGCACGAGCAGTACTTC; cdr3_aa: CASSKEVGTGGHEQYF
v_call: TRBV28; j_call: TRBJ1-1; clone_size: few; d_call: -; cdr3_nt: TGTGCCAGCGCAAGTAGAGGGGAAGCTTTCTTT; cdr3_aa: CASASRGEAFF
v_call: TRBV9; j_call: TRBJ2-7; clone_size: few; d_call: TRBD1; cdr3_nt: TGTGCCAGCAGCCCTTGGACAGGGTCTTACGAGCAGTACTTC; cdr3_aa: CASSPWTGSYEQYF
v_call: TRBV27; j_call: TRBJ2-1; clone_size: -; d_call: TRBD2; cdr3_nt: TGTGCCATCGGGGGGGATGAGCAGTTCTTC; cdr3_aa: CAIGGDEQFF
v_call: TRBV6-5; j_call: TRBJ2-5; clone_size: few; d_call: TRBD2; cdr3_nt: TGTGCCAGCAGCCAACTAGCGGGCGATGATACCCAGTACTTC; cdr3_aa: CASSQLAGDDTQYF
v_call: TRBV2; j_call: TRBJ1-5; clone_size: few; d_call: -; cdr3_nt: TGTGCCAGCAGAGGTGACAGTGTCAATCAGCCCCAGCATTTT; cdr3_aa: CASRGDSVNQPQHF
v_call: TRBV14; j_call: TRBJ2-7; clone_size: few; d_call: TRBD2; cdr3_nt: TGTGCCAGCAGCCAAGGTATTGCTAGCGGGAGTGAGCAGTACTTC; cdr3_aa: CASSQGIASGSEQYF
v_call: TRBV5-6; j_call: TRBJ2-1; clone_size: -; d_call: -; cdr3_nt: TGTGCCAGCAGCTTGTCCGGCAATGAGCAGTTCTTC; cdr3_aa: CASSLSGNEQFF
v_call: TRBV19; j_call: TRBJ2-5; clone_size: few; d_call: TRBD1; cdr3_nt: TGTGCCAGTAGTACACTACCCGGGACAGGGGATCGGAGGACCCAGTACTTC; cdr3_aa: CASSTLPGTGDRRTQYF
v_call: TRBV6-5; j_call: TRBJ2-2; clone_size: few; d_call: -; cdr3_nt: TGTGCCAGCAGTTCAGGCAGACCCTATACGGCCGGGGAGCTGTTTTTT; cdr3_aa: CASSSGRPYTAGELFF
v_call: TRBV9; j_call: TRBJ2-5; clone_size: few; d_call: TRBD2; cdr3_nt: TGTGCCAGCAGCGCGGGACTAGCGGTCCAAGAGACCCAGTACTTC; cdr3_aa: CASSAGLAVQETQYF
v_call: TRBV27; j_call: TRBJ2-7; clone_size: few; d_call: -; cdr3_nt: TGTGCCAGCAGTGGACCGGGGGTGCCCGTCGACGAGCAGTACTTC; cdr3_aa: CASSGPGVPVDEQYF
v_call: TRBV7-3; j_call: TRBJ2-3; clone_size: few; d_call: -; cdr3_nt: TGTGCCAGCAGCTTAGGCGGTGGTACGCAGTATTTT; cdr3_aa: CASSLGGGTQYF
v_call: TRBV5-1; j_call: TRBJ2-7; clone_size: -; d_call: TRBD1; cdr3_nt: TGCGCCAGCAGCTTGGGACAGGGAGCCTACGAGCAGTACTTC; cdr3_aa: CASSLGQGAYEQYF
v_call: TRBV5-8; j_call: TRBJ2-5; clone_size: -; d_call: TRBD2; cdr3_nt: TGTGCCAGCAGCTTGGCTAGCGGGGTCTCAGAGACCCAGTACTTC; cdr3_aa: CASSLASGVSETQYF
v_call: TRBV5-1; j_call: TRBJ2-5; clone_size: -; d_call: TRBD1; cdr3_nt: TGCGCCAGTGGGACAGACCAAGAGACCCAGTACTTC; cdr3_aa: CASGTDQETQYF
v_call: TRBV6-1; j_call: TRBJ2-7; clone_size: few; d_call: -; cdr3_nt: TGTGCCAGCAGTGAAACCCTATACGAGCAGTACTTC; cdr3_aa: CASSETLYEQYF
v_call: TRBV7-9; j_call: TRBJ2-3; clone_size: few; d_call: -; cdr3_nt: TGTGCCAGCAGCCTTAGCGGCCCGGGAGATACGCAGTATTTT; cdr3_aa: CASSLSGPGDTQYF
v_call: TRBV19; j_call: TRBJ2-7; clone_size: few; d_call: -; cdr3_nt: TGTGCCAGTAGTGCGGGCCTCCGATCCTACTACGAGCAGTACTTC; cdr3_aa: CASSAGLRSYYEQYF
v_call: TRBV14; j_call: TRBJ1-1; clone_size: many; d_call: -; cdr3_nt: TGTGCCAGCAGCCAACGGCTGAGGGACACTGAAGCTTTCTTT; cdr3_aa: CASSQRLRDTEAFF
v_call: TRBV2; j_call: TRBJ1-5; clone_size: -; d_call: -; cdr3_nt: TGTGCCAGCAGTGACAGGCAGAGCAATCAGCCCCAGCATTTT; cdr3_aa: CASSDRQSNQPQHF
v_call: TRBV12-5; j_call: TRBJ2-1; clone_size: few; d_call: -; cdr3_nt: TGTGCTAGTGGTTTGGTGCCCAGGTGGGAGCAGTTCTTC; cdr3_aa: CASGLVPRWEQFF
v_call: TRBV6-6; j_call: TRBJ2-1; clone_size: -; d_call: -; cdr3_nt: TGTGCCAGCAGTTCAGACAATGAGCAGTTCTTC; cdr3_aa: CASSSDNEQFF
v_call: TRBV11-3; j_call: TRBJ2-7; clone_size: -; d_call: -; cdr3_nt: TGTGCCAGCAGCGCCCCCCAGACTAGTTTCTACGAGCAGTACTTC; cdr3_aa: CASSAPQTSFYEQYF
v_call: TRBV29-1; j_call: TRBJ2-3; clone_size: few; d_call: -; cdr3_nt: TGCAGCGTTGTTCTGGGGGGAGATACGCAGTATTTT; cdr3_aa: CSVVLGGDTQYF
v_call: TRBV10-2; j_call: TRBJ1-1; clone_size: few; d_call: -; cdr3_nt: TGCGCCAGCAGCGCCAGGGTCCCTGAAGCTTTCTTT; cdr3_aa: CASSARVPEAFF
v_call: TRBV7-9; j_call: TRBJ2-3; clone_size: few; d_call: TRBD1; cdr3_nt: TGTGCCAGCAGCGGGGGACAGGGCGAGAGCACAGATACGCAGTATTTT; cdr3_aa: CASSGGQGESTDTQYF
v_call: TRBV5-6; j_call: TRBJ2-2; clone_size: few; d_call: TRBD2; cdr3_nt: TGTGCCAGCAGCCCGCTGGAGCTAGCGGGTAATACCGGGGAGCTGTTTTTT; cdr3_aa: CASSPLELAGNTGELFF
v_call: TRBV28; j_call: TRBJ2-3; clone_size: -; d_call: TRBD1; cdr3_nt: TGTGCCAGCAATTACCGGGACAGGGACACAGATACGCAGTATTTT; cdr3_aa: CASNYRDRDTDTQYF
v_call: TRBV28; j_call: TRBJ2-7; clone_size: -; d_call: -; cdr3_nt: TGTGCCAGCAGTTTACCCGGGTTCACCGGCGAGCAGTACTTC; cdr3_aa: CASSLPGFTGEQYF
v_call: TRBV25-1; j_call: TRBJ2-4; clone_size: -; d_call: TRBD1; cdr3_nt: TGTGCCAGCAGTGATCGGACAGGGCCAAACATTCAGTACTTC; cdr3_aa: CASSDRTGPNIQYF
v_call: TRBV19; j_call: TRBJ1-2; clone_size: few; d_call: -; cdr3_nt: TGTGCCAGTAGTTCACAGGGTAACTATGGCTACACCTTC; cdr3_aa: CASSSQGNYGYTF
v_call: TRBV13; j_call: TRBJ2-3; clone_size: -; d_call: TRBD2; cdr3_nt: TGTGCCAGCAGCTTAGCCGAGGAGGCGGGAGTAACTTTCACAGATACGCAGTATTTT; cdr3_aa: CASSLAEEAGVTFTDTQYF
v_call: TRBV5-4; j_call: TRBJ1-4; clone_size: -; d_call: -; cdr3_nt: TGTGCCAGCAGCCCTGACAGGGAAAAACTGTTTTTT; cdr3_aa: CASSPDREKLFF
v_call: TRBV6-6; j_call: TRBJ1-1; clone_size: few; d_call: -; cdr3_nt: TGTGCCAGCACCGGAGGCGGGGGCACTGAAGCTTTCTTT; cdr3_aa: CASTGGGGTEAFF
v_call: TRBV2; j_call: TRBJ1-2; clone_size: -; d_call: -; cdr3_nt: TGTGCCAGCAGTGACACAGGAACAGCTAACTATGGCTACACCTTC; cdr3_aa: CASSDTGTANYGYTF
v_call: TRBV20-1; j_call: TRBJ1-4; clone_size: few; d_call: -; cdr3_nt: TGCAGTGCTAGATTTGGGCCAAAACTGTTTTTT; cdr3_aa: CSARFGPKLFF
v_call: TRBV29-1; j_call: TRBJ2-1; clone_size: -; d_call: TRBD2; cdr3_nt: TGCAGCGTTGATTTGGTGGGAGGGCCAATTCGGCACAATGAGCAGTTCTTC; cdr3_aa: CSVDLVGGPIRHNEQFF
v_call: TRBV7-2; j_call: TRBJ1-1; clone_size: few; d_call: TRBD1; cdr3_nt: TGTGCCAGCAGCTTAGGGGACAGAGACACTGAAGCTTTCTTT; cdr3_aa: CASSLGDRDTEAFF
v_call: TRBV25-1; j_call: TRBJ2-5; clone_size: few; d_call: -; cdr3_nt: TGTGCCAGCAGTGGGTCCGGGAATCGCCAAGAGACCCAGTACTTC; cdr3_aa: CASSGSGNRQETQYF
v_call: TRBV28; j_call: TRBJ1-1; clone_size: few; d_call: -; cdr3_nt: TGTGCCAGCTCGCAGATTTACACTGAAGCTTTCTTT; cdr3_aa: CASSQIYTEAFF
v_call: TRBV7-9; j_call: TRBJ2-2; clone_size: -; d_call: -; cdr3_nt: TGTGCCAGCGAGATCTGGGACAAAAGCACCGGGGAGCTGTTTTTT; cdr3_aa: CASEIWDKSTGELFF
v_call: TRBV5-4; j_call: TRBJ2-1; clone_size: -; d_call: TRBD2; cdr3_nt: TGTGCCAGCAGCTTGGAAGCGGGGAGCTCCTACAATGAGCAGTTCTTC; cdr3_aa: CASSLEAGSSYNEQFF
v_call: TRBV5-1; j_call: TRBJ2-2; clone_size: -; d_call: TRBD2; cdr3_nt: TGCGCCAGCAGCCGGGGGACTAGCGGAAACACCGGGGAGCTGTTTTTT; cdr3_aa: CASSRGTSGNTGELFF
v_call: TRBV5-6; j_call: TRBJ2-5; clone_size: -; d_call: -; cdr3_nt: TGTGCCAGCAGCTATAGTGTGGAAGAGACCCAGTACTTC; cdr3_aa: CASSYSVEETQYF
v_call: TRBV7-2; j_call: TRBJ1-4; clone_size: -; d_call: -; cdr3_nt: TGTGCCAGCAGCTGGATAGGCGGCATGAGGAAACTGTTTTTT; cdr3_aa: CASSWIGGMRKLFF
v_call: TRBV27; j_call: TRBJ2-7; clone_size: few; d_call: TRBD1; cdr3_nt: TGTGCCAGCACTTTGCTAGGGACAGGGGATTACGAGCAGTACTTC; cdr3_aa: CASTLLGTGDYEQYF